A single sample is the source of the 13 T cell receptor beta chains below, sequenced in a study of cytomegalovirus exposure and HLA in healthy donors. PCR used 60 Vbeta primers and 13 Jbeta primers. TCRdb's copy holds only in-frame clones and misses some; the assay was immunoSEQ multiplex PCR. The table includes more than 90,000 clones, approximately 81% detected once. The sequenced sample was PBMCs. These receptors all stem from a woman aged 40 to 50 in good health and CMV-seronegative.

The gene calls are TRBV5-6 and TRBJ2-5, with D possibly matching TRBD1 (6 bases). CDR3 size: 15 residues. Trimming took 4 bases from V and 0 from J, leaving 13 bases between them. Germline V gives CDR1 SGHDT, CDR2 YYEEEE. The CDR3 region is CASSRRQGYQETQYF. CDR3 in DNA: TGTGCCAGCAGCAGACGCCAGGGGTACCAAGAGACCCAGTACTTC.

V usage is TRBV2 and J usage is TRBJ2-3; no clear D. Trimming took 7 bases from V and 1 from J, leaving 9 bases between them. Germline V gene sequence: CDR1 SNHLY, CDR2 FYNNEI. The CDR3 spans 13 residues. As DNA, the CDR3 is TGTGCCAGCATACCGTCGGGCACAGATACGCAGTATTTT. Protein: CASIPSGTDTQYF. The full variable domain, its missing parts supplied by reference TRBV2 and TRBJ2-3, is EPEVTQTPSHQVTQMGQEVILRCVPISNHLYFYWYRQILGQKVEFLVSFYNNEISEKSEIFDDQFSVERPDGSNFTLKIRSTKLEDSAMYFCASIPSGTDTQYFGPGTRLTVL.

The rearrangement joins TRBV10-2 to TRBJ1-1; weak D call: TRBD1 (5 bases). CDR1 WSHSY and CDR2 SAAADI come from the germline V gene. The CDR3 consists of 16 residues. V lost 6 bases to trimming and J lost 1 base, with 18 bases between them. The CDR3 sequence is CASSLGRSGGNTEAFF. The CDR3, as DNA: TGCGCCAGCAGCCTTGGACGCTCGGGGGGGAACACTGAAGCTTTCTTT.

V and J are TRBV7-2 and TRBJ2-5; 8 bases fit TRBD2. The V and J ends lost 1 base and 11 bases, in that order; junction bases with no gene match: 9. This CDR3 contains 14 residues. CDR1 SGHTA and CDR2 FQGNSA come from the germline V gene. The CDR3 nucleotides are TGTGCCAGCAGCTTAGACCCTGGGACTAGGGTGCAGTACTTC. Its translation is CASSLDPGTRVQYF.

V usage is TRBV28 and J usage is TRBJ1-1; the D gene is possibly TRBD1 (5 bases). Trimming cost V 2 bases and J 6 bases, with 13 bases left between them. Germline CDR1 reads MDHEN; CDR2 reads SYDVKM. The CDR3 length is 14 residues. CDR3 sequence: CASSLAGGKSEAFF. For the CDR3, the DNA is TGTGCCAGCAGTTTAGCCGGGGGAAAATCTGAAGCTTTCTTT.

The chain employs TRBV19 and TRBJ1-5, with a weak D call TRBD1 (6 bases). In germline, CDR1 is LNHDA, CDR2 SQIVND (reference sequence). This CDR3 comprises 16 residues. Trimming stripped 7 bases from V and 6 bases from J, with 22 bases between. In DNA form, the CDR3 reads TGTGCCAGTACCCCTGCTCGGGGGGCAAAGATTCAGCCCCAGCATTTT. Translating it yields CASTPARGAKIQPQHF.

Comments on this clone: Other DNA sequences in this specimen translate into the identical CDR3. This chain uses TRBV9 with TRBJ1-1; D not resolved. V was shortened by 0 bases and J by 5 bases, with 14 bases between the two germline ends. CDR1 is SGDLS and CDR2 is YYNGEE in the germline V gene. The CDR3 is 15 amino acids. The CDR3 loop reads CASSVAVGVTTEAFF. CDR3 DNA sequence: TGTGCCAGCAGCGTAGCTGTGGGCGTCACGACTGAAGCTTTCTTT.

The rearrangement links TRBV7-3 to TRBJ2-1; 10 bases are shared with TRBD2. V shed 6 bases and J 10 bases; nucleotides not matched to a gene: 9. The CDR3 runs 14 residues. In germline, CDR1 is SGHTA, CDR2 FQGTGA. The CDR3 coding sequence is TGTGCCAGCAGTCTTACTAGCGGGGTTGGGGAGCAGTTCTTC. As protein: CASSLTSGVGEQFF. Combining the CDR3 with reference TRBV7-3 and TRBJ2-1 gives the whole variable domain GAGVSQTPSNKVTEKGKYVELRCDPISGHTALYWYRQSLGQGPEFLIYFQGTGAADDSGLPNDRFFAVRPEGSVSTLKIQRTERGDSAVYLCASSLTSGVGEQFFGPGTRLTVL.

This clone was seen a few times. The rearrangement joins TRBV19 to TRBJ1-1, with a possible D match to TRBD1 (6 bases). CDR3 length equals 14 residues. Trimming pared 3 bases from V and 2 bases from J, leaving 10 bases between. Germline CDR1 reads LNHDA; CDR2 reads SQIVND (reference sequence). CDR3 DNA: TGTGCCAGTAGTATGCCGGGACATAACACTGAAGCTTTCTTT. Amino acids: CASSMPGHNTEAFF. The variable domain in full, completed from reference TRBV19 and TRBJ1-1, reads DGGITQSPKYLFRKEGQNVTLSCEQNLNHDAMYWYRQDPGQGLRLIYYSQIVNDFQKGDIAEGYSVSREKKESFPLTVTSAQKNPTAFYLCASSMPGHNTEAFFGQGTRLTVV.

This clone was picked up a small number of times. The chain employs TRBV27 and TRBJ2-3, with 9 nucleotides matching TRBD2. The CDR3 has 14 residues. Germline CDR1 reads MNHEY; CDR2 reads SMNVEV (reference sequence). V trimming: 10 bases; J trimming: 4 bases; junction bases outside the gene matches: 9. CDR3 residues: CAIRRLAGADTQYF. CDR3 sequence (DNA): TGTGCCATCCGTCGCTTAGCGGGAGCAGATACGCAGTATTTT.

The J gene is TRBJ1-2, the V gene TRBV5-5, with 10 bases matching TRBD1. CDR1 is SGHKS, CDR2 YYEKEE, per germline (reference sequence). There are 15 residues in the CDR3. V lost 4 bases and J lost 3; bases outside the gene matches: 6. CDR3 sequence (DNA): TGTGCCAGCAGCGTAGTGGACAGGGGGTACTATGGCTACACCTTC. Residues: CASSVVDRGYYGYTF.

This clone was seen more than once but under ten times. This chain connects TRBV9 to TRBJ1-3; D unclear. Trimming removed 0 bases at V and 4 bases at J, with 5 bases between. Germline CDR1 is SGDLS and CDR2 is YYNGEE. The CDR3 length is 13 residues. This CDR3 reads CASSVDQGNTIYF. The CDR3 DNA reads TGTGCCAGCAGCGTAGATCAGGGAAACACCATATATTTT. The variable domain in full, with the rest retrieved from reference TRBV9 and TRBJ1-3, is DSGVTQTPKHLITATGQRVTLRCSPRSGDLSVYWYQQSLDQGLQFLIQYYNGEERAKGNILERFSAQQFPDLHSELNLSSLELGDSALYFCASSVDQGNTIYFGEGSWLTVV.

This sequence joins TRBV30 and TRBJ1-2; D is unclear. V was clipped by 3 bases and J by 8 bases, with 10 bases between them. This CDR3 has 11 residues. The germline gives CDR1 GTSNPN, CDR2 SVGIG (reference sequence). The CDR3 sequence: CAWREGGGYTF. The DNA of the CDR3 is TGTGCCTGGAGGGAGGGTGGCGGCTACACCTTC. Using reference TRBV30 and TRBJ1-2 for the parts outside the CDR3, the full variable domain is SQTIHQWPATLVQPVGSPLSLECTVEGTSNPNLYWYRQAAGRGLQLLFYSVGIGQISSEVPQNLSASRPQDRQFILSSKKLLLSDSGFYLCAWREGGGYTFGSGTRLTVV.